This T cell receptor beta chain was documented in a study of blood T cell repertoires in COVID-19. The CDR3 length is 16 residues. V lost 3 bases, J lost 3 bases, and 3 bases stayed unmatched. Germline V lookup: CDR1 LGHNA, CDR2 YSLEER. Measured with immunoSEQ multiplex PCR; TCRdb has only the in-frame clones, and not every one. The sample records over 80,000 clones, roughly 70% being singletons. V usage is TRBV4-3 and J usage is TRBJ2-7; 15 bases fit TRBD2. The sequenced sample was peripheral blood. This receptor was obtained from a man between 65 and 85 years old with COVID-19, enrolled during active disease. This CDR3 reads CASSHAGLAGGYEQYF. In DNA, the CDR3 is TGCGCCAGCAGCCACGCGGGACTAGCGGGAGGCTACGAGCAGTACTTC.